A selection of T cell receptor beta chains follows, all from one sample in a study of T-cell memory formation after mild COVID-19. TCRdb used MiXCR to reprocess the 5' RACE reads, holding one entry per CDR3 protein. This sample has approximately 350,000 distinct CDR3 sequences, with roughly 13% found just once. The sequenced sample was PBMCs or a T cell subset sorted from them (not recorded which). The receptor set was obtained from a man aged 18-30 years who had mild COVID-19 (a few samples of this study predate the infection). Cell type and time point are not known. Both conserved end residues are part of each CDR3. A D gene is named only where the DNA matches it firmly. Clone size is shown for a subset of rows, as once, few, many or a class of expanded clone.

DNA: TGTGCCAGCAGCTTAGTGCCGATCGAGCAGTACTTC; CDR3: CASSLVPIEQYF; V: TRBV7-6; J: TRBJ2-7; size: few; D: -
DNA: TGCAGCGTGGCACAGGGGGCGGGCACCGGGGAGCTGTTTTTT; CDR3: CSVAQGAGTGELFF; V: TRBV29-1; J: TRBJ2-2; size: -; D: TRBD1
DNA: TGTGCCAGCAGCTTAGGGTATAAGGAGCAGTTCTTC; CDR3: CASSLGYKEQFF; V: TRBV7-9; J: TRBJ2-1; size: few; D: -
DNA: TGCAGCGTGATCGGACTAGCGGCGGTTGGGGAGACCCAGTACTTC; CDR3: CSVIGLAAVGETQYF; V: TRBV29-1; J: TRBJ2-5; size: many; D: TRBD2
DNA: TGTGCCAGCAGCTTAGACGCCGGGGACAGGGGGCTTCGCTACAATGAGCAGTTCTTC; CDR3: CASSLDAGDRGLRYNEQFF; V: TRBV7-8; J: TRBJ2-1; size: -; D: TRBD1
DNA: TGTGCCAGCAGCCTCCGGGACTACTCCTACAATGAGCAGTTCTTC; CDR3: CASSLRDYSYNEQFF; V: TRBV7-9; J: TRBJ2-1; size: few; D: TRBD2
DNA: TGTGCCAGTAGTATGCCCGGGACAGGGGTGTTGGGCAATCAGCCCCAGCATTTT; CDR3: CASSMPGTGVLGNQPQHF; V: TRBV19; J: TRBJ1-5; size: -; D: TRBD1
DNA: TGCAGCGTTGAGGGACCGACCCTTTACTATGGCTACACCTTC; CDR3: CSVEGPTLYYGYTF; V: TRBV29-1; J: TRBJ1-2; size: few; D: -
DNA: TGTGCCAGCAGCCCAGGCTTTGCGGACAATGAGCAGTTCTTC; CDR3: CASSPGFADNEQFF; V: TRBV7-2; J: TRBJ2-1; size: -; D: -
DNA: TGTGCCATCAGTGATCGGGCCTTTGGGGAGGACACAGATACGCAGTATTTT; CDR3: CAISDRAFGEDTDTQYF; V: TRBV10-3; J: TRBJ2-3; size: -; D: -
DNA: TGTGCCAGCGAAGGGGACGGATCGAGCTCCTACGAGCAGTACTTC; CDR3: CASEGDGSSSYEQYF; V: TRBV10-3; J: TRBJ2-7; size: -; D: -
DNA: TGTGCCAGCAGTCGAGGGACAGCCGGGGCCAACGTCCTGACTTTC; CDR3: CASSRGTAGANVLTF; V: TRBV12-3/TRBV12-4; J: TRBJ2-6; size: -; D: TRBD1
DNA: TGCAGTGCTATTAAGCGGGGCCAAGAGACCCAGTACTTC; CDR3: CSAIKRGQETQYF; V: TRBV20-1; J: TRBJ2-5; size: -; D: TRBD2
DNA: TGTGCCAGCAGCTTGAGACAGTCTCCCTACGAGCAGTACTTC; CDR3: CASSLRQSPYEQYF; V: TRBV11-2; J: TRBJ2-7; size: -; D: -
DNA: TGTGCCAGCAGTGTGAGAACAGTCCAGCCCCAGCATTTT; CDR3: CASSVRTVQPQHF; V: TRBV12-3/TRBV12-4; J: TRBJ1-5; size: -; D: -
DNA: TGTGCCAGCAGTGGGGCTGTACGAGCTTTCTTT; CDR3: CASSGAVRAFF; V: TRBV6-2/TRBV6-3; J: TRBJ1-1; size: -; D: -
DNA: TGTGCCAGCTATGCGGGGCCCCATGATACGCAGTATTTT; CDR3: CASYAGPHDTQYF; V: TRBV27; J: TRBJ2-3; size: few; D: -
DNA: TGTGCCAGCAGTTCACAGGACAGGGTTGGCGAAAAACTGTTTTTT; CDR3: CASSSQDRVGEKLFF; V: TRBV6-5; J: TRBJ1-4; size: -; D: TRBD1
DNA: TGCAGTGCTAGAGTTAAGCGGGAAAGGGTAGATACGCAGTATTTT; CDR3: CSARVKRERVDTQYF; V: TRBV20-1; J: TRBJ2-3; size: -; D: TRBD2
DNA: TGTGCCAGCAGTTACGGGCCAGTACAAGAGACCCAGTACTTC; CDR3: CASSYGPVQETQYF; V: TRBV6-5; J: TRBJ2-5; size: few; D: -
DNA: TGTGCCAGCAGATGGACTGGAGGGATAGATACGCAGTATTTT; CDR3: CASRWTGGIDTQYF; V: TRBV27; J: TRBJ2-3; size: -; D: -
DNA: TGTGCCAGCAGTTACTTCGGGACAGACATTACTAACTATGGCTACACCTTC; CDR3: CASSYFGTDITNYGYTF; V: TRBV6-5; J: TRBJ1-2; size: -; D: TRBD1
DNA: TGTGCCAGCAGCTTAGCGGCATCAGCGGCAGTTCCCCTCCACTTT; CDR3: CASSLAASAAVPLHF; V: TRBV7-2; J: TRBJ1-6; size: -; D: -
DNA: TGTGCCAGCAGTGCCTTCAGGGAAGACTCTGGGGCCAACGTCCTGACTTTC; CDR3: CASSAFREDSGANVLTF; V: TRBV21-1; J: TRBJ2-6; size: few; D: -
DNA: -; CDR3: CANPPGVFLCQQRERLDTEAFF; V: TRBV21-1; J: TRBJ1-1; size: -; D: -
DNA: TGTGCCTGGAACAGGGAGGGCGACGAGCAGTACTTC; CDR3: CAWNREGDEQYF; V: TRBV30; J: TRBJ2-7; size: many; D: -
DNA: TGTGCCAGCAGCATTCAAGAGACCCGGTACTTC; CDR3: CASSIQETRYF; V: TRBV7-2; J: TRBJ2-5; size: few; D: -
DNA: TGTGCCAGCAGCGCGCCAGGGGAGCCCCAGCATTTT; CDR3: CASSAPGEPQHF; V: TRBV7-2; J: TRBJ1-5; size: few; D: -
DNA: TGTGCCTTACAGAGACAGGGAGGCGGTGAGCAGTTCTTC; CDR3: CALQRQGGGEQFF; V: TRBV6-6; J: TRBJ2-1; size: few; D: -
DNA: TGTGCCAGCAGCTTAACGGGCCCCCCGACCGGGGAGCTGTTTTTT; CDR3: CASSLTGPPTGELFF; V: TRBV7-3; J: TRBJ2-2; size: -; D: -
DNA: TGTGCCAGCTCACCACCGTCAAGACTAAACACTGAAGCTTTCTTT; CDR3: CASSPPSRLNTEAFF; V: TRBV18; J: TRBJ1-1; size: -; D: -